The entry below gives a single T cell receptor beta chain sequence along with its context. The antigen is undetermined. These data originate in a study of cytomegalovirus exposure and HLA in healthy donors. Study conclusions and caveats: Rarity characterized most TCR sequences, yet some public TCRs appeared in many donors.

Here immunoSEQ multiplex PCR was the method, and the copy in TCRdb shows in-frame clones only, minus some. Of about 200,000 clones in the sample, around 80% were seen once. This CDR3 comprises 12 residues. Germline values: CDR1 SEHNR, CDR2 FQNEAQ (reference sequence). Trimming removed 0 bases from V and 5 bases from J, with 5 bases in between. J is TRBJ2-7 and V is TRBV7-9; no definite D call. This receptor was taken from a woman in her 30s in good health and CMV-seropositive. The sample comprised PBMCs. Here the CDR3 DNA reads TGTGCCAGCAGCTTAGCCGTCCACGAGCAGTACTTC. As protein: CASSLAVHEQYF.